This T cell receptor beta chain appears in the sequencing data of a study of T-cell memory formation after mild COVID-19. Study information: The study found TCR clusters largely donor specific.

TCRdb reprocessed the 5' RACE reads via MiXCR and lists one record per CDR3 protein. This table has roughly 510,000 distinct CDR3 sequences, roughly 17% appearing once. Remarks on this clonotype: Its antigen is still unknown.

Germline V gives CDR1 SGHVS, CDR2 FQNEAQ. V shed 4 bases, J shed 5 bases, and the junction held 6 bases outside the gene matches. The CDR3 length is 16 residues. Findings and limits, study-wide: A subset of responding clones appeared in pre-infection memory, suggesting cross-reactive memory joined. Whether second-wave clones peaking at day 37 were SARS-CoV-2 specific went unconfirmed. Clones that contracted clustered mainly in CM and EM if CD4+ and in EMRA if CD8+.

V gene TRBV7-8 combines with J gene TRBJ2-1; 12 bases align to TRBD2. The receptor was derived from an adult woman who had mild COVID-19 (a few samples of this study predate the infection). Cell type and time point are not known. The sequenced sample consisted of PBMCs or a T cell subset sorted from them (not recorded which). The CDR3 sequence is CASSSLAGGFDNEQFF. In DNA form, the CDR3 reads TGTGCCAGCAGCTCACTAGCGGGGGGATTCGACAATGAGCAGTTCTTC.